This TCR beta chain was sequenced for a study of early T cells in non-severe SARS-CoV-2 infection. For the study at large: Unsorted whole-blood RNA was sequenced in bulk, leaving chains unpaired. Study-wide findings and caveats: VDJdb-based matching was biased toward anti-spike CD8 responses and missed private and CD4 specificities.

This clonotype was counted a few times. The antigen is unknown. Researchers attached unique molecular identifiers to individual cDNA molecules. Each CDR3 protein gets one entry after TCRdb re-called the 5' RACE reads with MiXCR. The profile shows roughly 99,000 distinct CDR3 sequences, over 8.5% of them singletons. V gave up 1 base and J gave up 3 bases, with 15 bases separating them. The V gene's germline CDR1 is MGHDK and CDR2 SYGVNS. The CDR3 length is 16 residues. The sequence was obtained from an adult who was a healthcare worker with PCR-confirmed SARS-CoV-2 infection or an uninfected control (not recorded which). Specimen: whole blood. The chain recombines TRBV25-1 with TRBJ1-1; weak D call: TRBD1 (6 bases). CDR3 nucleotides: TGTGCCAGCAGTGAATTGTCCAAGGGGGTAGACACTGAAGCTTTCTTT. Its protein product is CASSELSKGVDTEAFF.